The rows below give T cell receptor beta chains drawn from one sample of a study of T cells in Graves' hyperthyroidism and ophthalmopathy. TCRdb called the multiplex PCR reads again in MiXCR, with one record for every CDR3 protein. The profile covers some 300,000 distinct CDR3 sequences, with roughly a fifth appearing a single time and about two fifths taken by the ten largest. Sequencing used blood. The receptors were gathered from a man aged 45-60 years with Graves' ophthalmopathy. Both conserved end residues are part of each CDR3. The D gene is left open where the match is weak. Only some rows state a clone size, as once, few, many or a class for expanded clones.

V gene: TRBV12-5
D gene: TRBD2
clone size: few
J gene: TRBJ2-1
CDR3 DNA: TGTGCTAGTGGTTTGACTAGCGGGAGGAGCAATGAGCAGTTCTTC
CDR3 protein: CASGLTSGRSNEQFF

V gene: TRBV6-4
D gene: TRBD1
clone size: .
J gene: TRBJ1-2
CDR3 DNA: TGTGCCAGCAGGGACAGGGGGCCATATGGCTACACCTTC
CDR3 protein: CASRDRGPYGYTF

V gene: TRBV19
D gene: .
clone size: .
J gene: TRBJ2-5
CDR3 DNA: TGTGCCAGTAACCGGGGATCAACACAAGAGACCCAGTACTTC
CDR3 protein: CASNRGSTQETQYF

V gene: TRBV24-1
D gene: TRBD2
clone size: .
J gene: TRBJ2-1
CDR3 DNA: TGTGCCACCAGTGACATCACTCGGGACACTGGACTAGCTTACAATGAGCAGTTCTTC
CDR3 protein: CATSDITRDTGLAYNEQFF

V gene: TRBV27
D gene: TRBD2
clone size: many
J gene: TRBJ2-1
CDR3 DNA: TGTGCCAGCAGTTTTGCGGGGGTCAATGAGCAGTTCTTC
CDR3 protein: CASSFAGVNEQFF

V gene: TRBV19
D gene: .
clone size: .
J gene: TRBJ1-1
CDR3 DNA: TGTGCCAGTAGTATAGTTGGGGGAGGGAGCACTGAAGCTTTCTTT
CDR3 protein: CASSIVGGGSTEAFF

V gene: TRBV20-1
D gene: .
clone size: .
J gene: TRBJ2-3
CDR3 DNA: TGCAGTGCTAGAGATTTAGGGACTAGCACAGATACGCAGTATTTT
CDR3 protein: CSARDLGTSTDTQYF

V gene: TRBV7-9
D gene: .
clone size: few
J gene: TRBJ2-1
CDR3 DNA: TGTGCCAGCAGCACCAATTTTGGGGGAGGTGCAAATGAGCAGTTCTTC
CDR3 protein: CASSTNFGGGANEQFF

V gene: TRBV3-1
D gene: TRBD2
clone size: many
J gene: TRBJ2-7
CDR3 DNA: TGTGCCAGCAGCCTGTCGGCGGGAGAAGGGTACGAGCAGTACTTC
CDR3 protein: CASSLSAGEGYEQYF

V gene: TRBV18
D gene: .
clone size: many
J gene: TRBJ2-3
CDR3 DNA: TGTGCCAGCTCCCTCGCAGGGCCAGATACGCAGTATTTT
CDR3 protein: CASSLAGPDTQYF

V gene: TRBV7-8
D gene: TRBD1
clone size: many
J gene: TRBJ1-1
CDR3 DNA: TGTGCCAGCAGCTGGCCGGACAGGGCTGGAGTGGAGACTGAAGCTTTCTTT
CDR3 protein: CASSWPDRAGVETEAFF

V gene: TRBV7-2
D gene: TRBD2
clone size: many
J gene: TRBJ2-7
CDR3 DNA: TGTGCCAGCAGCTTGGGGACTAGCGGACTCTACGAGCAGTACTTC
CDR3 protein: CASSLGTSGLYEQYF

V gene: TRBV5-1
D gene: .
clone size: many
J gene: TRBJ2-1
CDR3 DNA: TGTGCCAGCAGCTTAGACAGTTACAATGAGCAGTTCTTC
CDR3 protein: CASSLDSYNEQFF

V gene: TRBV7-2
D gene: .
clone size: many
J gene: TRBJ2-1
CDR3 DNA: TGTGCCAGCAGCTTTCATAGGGGGTGGAATGAGCAGTTCTTC
CDR3 protein: CASSFHRGWNEQFF

V gene: TRBV7-3
D gene: TRBD2
clone size: many
J gene: TRBJ2-3
CDR3 DNA: TGTGCCAGCAGTGCGACTAGCGGAGGGGCGGATACGCAGTATTTT
CDR3 protein: CASSATSGGADTQYF

V gene: TRBV18
D gene: TRBD1
clone size: few
J gene: TRBJ2-5
CDR3 DNA: TGTGCCAGCTCCCCAGGCCCCCGGGACAGACAGGGCCAAGAGACCCAGTACTTC
CDR3 protein: CASSPGPRDRQGQETQYF

V gene: TRBV2
D gene: .
clone size: few
J gene: TRBJ1-2
CDR3 DNA: TGTGCCATACCGGGACGGGGCTATGGCTACACCTTC
CDR3 protein: CAIPGRGYGYTF

V gene: TRBV7-7
D gene: TRBD2
clone size: many
J gene: TRBJ2-2
CDR3 DNA: TGTGCTAGCAGCCCGGGACTAGCGGCCAACACCGGGGAGCTGTTTTTT
CDR3 protein: CASSPGLAANTGELFF

V gene: TRBV2
D gene: .
clone size: many
J gene: TRBJ2-3
CDR3 DNA: TGTGCCAGCATGAGGGGAACAGATACGCAGTATTTT
CDR3 protein: CASMRGTDTQYF

V gene: TRBV28
D gene: TRBD2
clone size: many
J gene: TRBJ2-7
CDR3 DNA: TGTGCCAGCAGTCCCGGGACTAGCGGAGACCCCTACGAGCAGTACTTC
CDR3 protein: CASSPGTSGDPYEQYF

V gene: TRBV12-3/TRBV12-4
D gene: .
clone size: .
J gene: TRBJ2-3
CDR3 DNA: TGTGCCAGCACCTTGAGGGGCCCCACAGATACGCAGTATTTT
CDR3 protein: CASTLRGPTDTQYF

V gene: TRBV2
D gene: .
clone size: many
J gene: TRBJ2-7
CDR3 DNA: TGTGCCAGCCTAAGGGGAGGGGGGAACCCCTACGAGCAGTACTTC
CDR3 protein: CASLRGGGNPYEQYF

V gene: TRBV20-1
D gene: TRBD2
clone size: few
J gene: TRBJ2-7
CDR3 DNA: TGCAGTGCGCCGACTAGCGGAAGGGAGCAGTACTTC
CDR3 protein: CSAPTSGREQYF

V gene: TRBV7-9
D gene: .
clone size: many
J gene: TRBJ2-3
CDR3 DNA: TGTGCCAGCAGCTTAGTCGGGGGCCCAGATACGCAGTATTTT
CDR3 protein: CASSLVGGPDTQYF

V gene: TRBV2
D gene: .
clone size: .
J gene: TRBJ2-7
CDR3 DNA: TGTGCCAGCAGTGGCGGAGGGGGCTTGCGCGAGCAGTACTTC
CDR3 protein: CASSGGGGLREQYF

V gene: TRBV24-1
D gene: TRBD2
clone size: .
J gene: TRBJ2-7
CDR3 DNA: TGTGCCACCAGTCGTGGTGGGACTAGCGGCTACGAGCAGTACTTC
CDR3 protein: CATSRGGTSGYEQYF

V gene: TRBV28
D gene: TRBD1
clone size: many
J gene: TRBJ2-5
CDR3 DNA: TGTGCCAGCAGTTCTCAGACCAGACAGGGGAACTTC
CDR3 protein: CASSSQTRQGNF

V gene: TRBV3-1
D gene: TRBD2
clone size: few
J gene: TRBJ2-7
CDR3 DNA: TGTGCCAGCAGCCAAGATCGGTCCGGCGGGAGATTGAACGAGCAGTACTTC
CDR3 protein: CASSQDRSGGRLNEQYF

V gene: TRBV28
D gene: .
clone size: many
J gene: TRBJ2-7
CDR3 DNA: TGTGCCAGCAGTTTACAGGGGGGGTCCTACGAGCAGTACTTC
CDR3 protein: CASSLQGGSYEQYF

V gene: TRBV27
D gene: .
clone size: many
J gene: TRBJ1-4
CDR3 DNA: TGTGCCAGCCGCCGGGGATTTGGGGGGATTAATGAAAAACTGTTTTTT
CDR3 protein: CASRRGFGGINEKLFF

V gene: TRBV5-1
D gene: .
clone size: many
J gene: TRBJ1-1
CDR3 DNA: TGTGCCAGCAGCCTTGGGGGGGGGAACACTGAAGCTTTCTTT
CDR3 protein: CASSLGGGNTEAFF

V gene: TRBV4-2
D gene: .
clone size: .
J gene: TRBJ2-1
CDR3 DNA: TGTGCCAGCAGCCAAGAGGAGCTCTACCACAATGAGCAGTTCTTC
CDR3 protein: CASSQEELYHNEQFF

V gene: TRBV6-1
D gene: TRBD2
clone size: .
J gene: TRBJ2-3
CDR3 DNA: TGTGCCAGCCAAATGACTAGCGGCTACACAGATACGCAGTATTTT
CDR3 protein: CASQMTSGYTDTQYF

V gene: TRBV25-1
D gene: .
clone size: .
J gene: TRBJ2-1
CDR3 DNA: TGTGCCAGCAGTGATAATCTAGCGGAGCAGTTCTTC
CDR3 protein: CASSDNLAEQFF

V gene: TRBV7-8
D gene: .
clone size: .
J gene: TRBJ2-2
CDR3 DNA: TGTGCCAGCACCGGTGTGGGGGCCACCGGGGAGCTGTTTTTT
CDR3 protein: CASTGVGATGELFF